These 21 T cell receptor beta chains were all obtained from the same sample, sequenced in a study of T cell repertoires in cytomegalovirus infection. The antigens these receptors bind are not known. In TCRdb, the reads were re-called with MiXCR into one record per CDR3 protein. The sample consists of about 60,000 distinct CDR3 sequences, roughly 21% of them appearing once. The sequenced sample was CD8+ T cells from cultured PBMCs, obtained from culture after CMV antigen stimulation. Source of these receptors: a human donor in good health (CMV status not recorded). Some clones in this sample may be carry-over from other donors' samples.

The chain couples TRBV7-9 to TRBJ2-5; D is unclear. Between the trimmed V and J ends, which lost 4 bases and 1 base, there was a span of 4 bases. This CDR3 region has 12 residues. Germline CDR1 is SEHNR and CDR2 is FQNEAQ (reference sequence). The DNA of the CDR3 is TGTGCCAGCAGCTCTACCCAAGAGACCCAGTACTTC. Amino acid sequence: CASSSTQETQYF.

This clonotype was counted only a few times. The rearrangement uses TRBV7-2 and TRBJ1-2; TRBD1 matches at 8 bases. The CDR3 is 16 residues long. The trim removed 4 bases at V and 4 bases at J, leaving 11 bases unmatched. Germline V CDR1 and CDR2: SGHTA, FQGNSA. This CDR3 reads CASSSPGQEEGYGYTF. The CDR3 bases are TGTGCCAGCAGCTCGCCGGGACAGGAGGAGGGCTATGGCTACACCTTC.

This clonotype was counted a few times. The chain couples TRBV7-8 to TRBJ1-5, with a possible D match to TRBD1 (6 bases). This CDR3 contains 15 residues. Deletions cut 5 bases from V and 2 bases from J, with 13 bases between. Germline CDR1 SGHVS, CDR2 FQNEAQ. The CDR3 DNA reads as TGTGCCAGCAGCCCACAGGGAGGAGGCAATCAGCCCCAGCATTTT. Translated, it gives CASSPQGGGNQPQHF.

This clonotype was recorded a few times. The chain uses TRBV28 and TRBJ1-4; TRBD1 is a possible D gene (6 bases). This CDR3 has 15 amino acids. The ends were cut back, 3 bases at V and 2 bases at J, with 10 bases in the middle. In germline, CDR1 is MDHEN, CDR2 SYDVKM. CDR3 coding DNA: TGTGCCAGCAGTTTTCGGACAGCGACTAATGAAAAACTGTTTTTT. Protein sequence: CASSFRTATNEKLFF.

The V call is TRBV7-8, the J call TRBJ2-1, with 8 bases fitting TRBD2. With V trimmed by 5 bases and J by 10 bases, 7 bases remained unmatched. The CDR3 is 13 amino acids. Germline-derived CDR1 and CDR2 are SGHVS and FQNEAQ. CDR3 DNA: TGTGCCAGCAGCCTCCGGGGGGGCGACGAGCAGTTCTTC. This sequence encodes CASSLRGGDEQFF.

The chain uses TRBV9 and TRBJ2-5; 9 bases are shared with TRBD2. J was trimmed by 5 bases and V by 0 bases; bases with no gene match: 11. CDR3 length equals 17 residues. Looked up from germline, CDR1 is SGDLS and CDR2 is YYNGEE. The CDR3 DNA reads as TGTGCCAGCAGCGTAGCTGGGTCTAGCGGGGCGCGGGAGACCCAGTACTTC. Translating gives CASSVAGSSGARETQYF. Complete variable domain (other parts from reference TRBV9 and TRBJ2-5): DSGVTQTPKHLITATGQRVTLRCSPRSGDLSVYWYQQSLDQGLQFLIQYYNGEERAKGNILERFSAQQFPDLHSELNLSSLELGDSALYFCASSVAGSSGARETQYFGPGTRLLVL.

The chain employs TRBV10-3 and TRBJ1-6; maybe TRBD1 (5 bases). Germline V CDR1 and CDR2: ENHRY, SYGVKD. This CDR3 has 15 residues. Trimming took 0 bases from V and 4 from J, leaving 7 bases between them. This chain's CDR3 is CAISESAGYNSPLHF. CDR3 sequence (DNA): TGTGCCATCAGTGAGTCGGCAGGGTATAATTCACCCCTCCACTTT.

The rearrangement uses TRBV20-1 and TRBJ1-1; D gene uncertain. Trimming took 4 bases from V and 8 from J, leaving 17 bases between them. The CDR3 loop spans 13 amino acids. CDR1 is DFQATT and CDR2 is SNEGSKA in the germline V gene (reference sequence). CDR3 in DNA: TGCAGTGCTATCTCGCCCCAGGTGGGGGAAGCTTTCTTT. Translating gives CSAISPQVGEAFF.

This clonotype was seen a handful of times. The chain carries TRBV15 and TRBJ2-1; 12 nucleotides align to TRBD1. V lost 8 bases and J lost 6; bases outside the gene matches: 17. Germline V gives CDR1 LNHNV, CDR2 YYDKDF (reference sequence). The CDR3 has 18 residues. Written as DNA, the CDR3 is TGTGCCACCTTCGCCCGGGACAGGGGGCTCGTTGCCCTCAATGAGCAGTTCTTC. Its protein is CATFARDRGLVALNEQFF.

The CDR3 sequence is CASSFTPGEAFF. The CDR3 DNA reads TGTGCCAGCAGTTTCACCCCGGGGGAAGCTTTCTTT. J is TRBJ1-1 and V is TRBV28; D is undetermined. V lost 3 bases to trimming and J lost 8 bases, with 10 bases between them. CDR1 is MDHEN and CDR2 is SYDVKM in the germline V gene. The CDR3 is 12 amino acids.

This clonotype was counted between two and nine times. The chain joins TRBV7-9 to TRBJ2-7; D possibly uses TRBD1 or TRBD2 (5 bases each). The germline V and J ends were trimmed by 2 bases and 4 bases, with 9 bases remaining between them. The CDR3 extends over 13 amino acids. In germline, CDR1 is SEHNR, CDR2 FQNEAQ (reference sequence). In DNA form, the CDR3 reads TGTGCCAGCAGCTTAAGGGACGAATACGAGCAGTACTTC. It is translated as CASSLRDEYEQYF.

This clonotype was observed a few times. V usage is TRBV20-1 and J usage is TRBJ2-3; no reliable D call. This CDR3 comprises 14 residues. Trimming took 3 bases from V and 0 from J, leaving 10 bases between them. The germline gives CDR1 DFQATT, CDR2 SNEGSKA (reference sequence). The CDR3 bases are TGCAGTGCTAGCGCTGGAAGGAGCACAGATACGCAGTATTTT. Protein product: CSASAGRSTDTQYF.

The chain is built from TRBV24-1 and TRBJ2-3; D gene uncertain. With 4 bases removed from V and 0 bases from J, the gap between germline ends came to 19 bases. This CDR3 has 18 amino acids. Germline loops: CDR1 KGHDR, CDR2 SFDVKD. CDR3: CATSECGTETCSTDTQYF. The CDR3 region has the DNA TGTGCCACCAGTGAATGCGGAACAGAGACTTGTAGCACAGATACGCAGTATTTT.

The chain uses TRBV11-2 and TRBJ2-1; no clear D gene. Trimming stripped 0 bases from V and 4 bases from J, with 10 bases between. The CDR3 length is 15 residues. The germline CDR1 and CDR2 sequences are SGHAT and FQNNGV. CDR3 in amino acids: CASSLDGSIYNEQFF. In DNA form, the CDR3 reads TGTGCCAGCAGCTTAGACGGCTCAATTTACAATGAGCAGTTCTTC.

The sample holds many counts of this clonotype. This chain joins TRBV7-6 and TRBJ2-1; 7 bases line up with TRBD1. Germline CDR1 and CDR2: SGHVS and FNYEAQ. CDR3 size: 14 residues. The J segment lost 3 bases and the V segment lost 4 bases, leaving 3 bases of the junction unmatched. CDR3 loop: CASSSTGVYNEQFF. The CDR3 DNA sequence: TGTGCCAGCAGCTCAACAGGGGTCTACAATGAGCAGTTCTTC.

This clonotype was counted a few times. The chain employs TRBV12-3 or TRBV12-4 and TRBJ1-1, with D hard to call. The V and J ends lost 2 bases and 4 bases respectively, with 2 bases between them. This CDR3 has 11 amino acids. CDR3 region: CASSLPTEAFF. The DNA of the CDR3 is TGTGCCAGCAGTTTACCCACTGAAGCTTTCTTT.

The chain employs TRBV7-3 and TRBJ1-5, with a weak D call TRBD1 (6 bases). CDR3 size: 16 residues. Trimming removed 1 base at V and 0 bases at J, with 10 bases between. CDR1 and CDR2 from the germline V gene are SGHTA and FQGTGA. CDR3 region: CASSLRGRGSNQPQHF. The CDR3 DNA follows: TGTGCCAGCAGCTTAAGGGGCAGGGGTAGCAATCAGCCCCAGCATTTT.

In its sample, this clonotype was seen a few times. The CDR3 reads CASSRTSDRGWDTQYF. CDR3 nucleotide sequence: TGTGCCAGCAGCCGGACCAGTGACAGGGGATGGGATACGCAGTATTTT. This chain uses TRBV27 with TRBJ2-3, with 8 bases that match TRBD1. This CDR3 has 16 amino acids. The V gene's germline CDR1 is MNHEY and CDR2 SMNVEV (reference sequence). Trimming cost V 6 bases and J 6 bases; bases outside gene matches: 14.

The chain is built from TRBV6-2 or TRBV6-3 and TRBJ1-4; D might be TRBD1 (5 bases). The germline gives CDR1 MNHEY, CDR2 SVGEGT. The CDR3 totals 14 residues. The V end lost 7 bases, the J end lost 5 bases, and 14 bases lay between the germline ends. CDR3 sequence (DNA): TGTGCCAGCACCCCGGGACTTACCAATGAAAAACTGTTTTTT. This codes for CASTPGLTNEKLFF.

This clonotype came up a few times. The V and J genes are TRBV4-1 and TRBJ2-1, with D unresolved. The V end lost 0 bases, the J end lost 7 bases, and 4 bases lay between the germline ends. This CDR3 spans 12 amino acids. Germline V lookup: CDR1 MGHRA, CDR2 YSYEKL. The CDR3 sequence is CASSQEANEQFF. The CDR3 nucleotides are TGCGCCAGCAGCCAAGAGGCTAATGAGCAGTTCTTC.

The V and J genes are TRBV4-2 and TRBJ1-5, with D possibly TRBD1 on 5 matching bases. V was trimmed by 0 bases and J by 2 bases, leaving 17 bases between them. This CDR3 has 18 residues. Germline V gene sequence: CDR1 LGHNA, CDR2 YNFKEQ. This CDR3 is CASSQDMTVSTRNQPQHF. The CDR3 nucleotides are TGTGCCAGCAGCCAAGACATGACAGTATCCACGCGCAATCAGCCCCAGCATTTT.